The sequence of this T cell receptor (beta chain) was determined in a study of neurological immune-mediated disorders. The germline V and J ends were trimmed by 1 base and 4 bases, with 2 bases remaining between them. Germline CDR1 is SGHVS and CDR2 is FNYEAQ. The CDR3 runs to 12 residues. The making of cDNA relied on 5'RACE with 10-nucleotide random UMIs. TCRdb called the 5' RACE reads again in MiXCR, with one record for every CDR3 protein. The table lists 71,000 or so distinct CDR3 sequences, around 4.6% of them singletons, with 2.2% in the top ten. This clonotype occurred a few times. Antigen: not known. Regarding the study as a whole: Neither clinical nor MRI features were associated with the multiple sclerosis repertoire cluster.

The specimen sequenced was PBMCs. The receptor was isolated from a woman aged 25 to 39 with multiple sclerosis. This chain connects TRBV7-6 to TRBJ2-1; D gene uncertain. CDR3 sequence: CASSLVYNEQFF. Here the CDR3 DNA reads TGTGCCAGCAGCTTAGTGTACAATGAGCAGTTCTTC.